The 4 T cell receptor beta chains reported below all come from one sample, sequenced in a study of blood T cell repertoires in COVID-19. Clones were read by immunoSEQ multiplex PCR, and TCRdb kept only the in-frame ones, dropping some. The table has some 200,000 clones, 80% to 85% seen once. The specimen was PBMCs or T cells enriched from blood (not recorded which). Every receptor here comes from a man between 35 and 55 years old who had recovered from COVID-19.

The chain combines TRBV3-1 (or the pseudogene TRBV3-2) with TRBJ1-2; 11 nucleotides match TRBD1. The junction had 11 bases not matched to a gene; V was cut back by 4 bases and J by 13 bases. CDR3 length: 14 residues. The germline gives CDR1 LGHDT, CDR2 YNNKEL (reference sequence). The CDR3 DNA reads TGTGCCAGCAGCCTTCGAGGGACAGGGGGGAATTGCACCTTC. Translated: CASSLRGTGGNCTF.

The DNA of the CDR3 is TGTGCCAGCAGCCAAAGAAGGGGCAGTAACTCTGGAAACACCATATATTTT. Protein sequence: CASSQRRGSNSGNTIYF. J is TRBJ1-3 and V is TRBV4-2; D is possibly TRBD1 (5 bases). Germline V CDR1 and CDR2: LGHNA, YNFKEQ. The CDR3 has 17 residues. Trimming cost V 2 bases and J 0 bases, with 14 bases left between them.

The chain couples TRBV19 to TRBJ2-7; D call uncertain. Trimming cost V 2 bases and J 2 bases, with 13 bases left between them. Germline V gives CDR1 LNHDA, CDR2 SQIVND (reference sequence). The CDR3 totals 15 residues. The CDR3 nucleotides are TGTGCCAGTAGTATAACCCCTGGCCCAGCCTACGAGCAGTACTTC. This translates into CASSITPGPAYEQYF. Based on the CDR3 plus reference TRBV19 and TRBJ2-7, the full variable domain is DGGITQSPKYLFRKEGQNVTLSCEQNLNHDAMYWYRQDPGQGLRLIYYSQIVNDFQKGDIAEGYSVSREKKESFPLTVTSAQKNPTAFYLCASSITPGPAYEQYFGPGTRLTVT.

The chain couples TRBV7-2 to TRBJ2-3; D perhaps matches TRBD1 (5 bases). Germline V gene data show CDR1 as SGHTA and CDR2 as FQGNSA. The CDR3 covers 16 residues. The germline V and J ends were trimmed by 5 bases and 4 bases, with 19 bases remaining between them. CDR3 DNA: TGTGCCAGCAGCCCCGTCCAGGGTAGGGAAGCAGATACGCAGTATTTT. It translates to CASSPVQGREADTQYF.